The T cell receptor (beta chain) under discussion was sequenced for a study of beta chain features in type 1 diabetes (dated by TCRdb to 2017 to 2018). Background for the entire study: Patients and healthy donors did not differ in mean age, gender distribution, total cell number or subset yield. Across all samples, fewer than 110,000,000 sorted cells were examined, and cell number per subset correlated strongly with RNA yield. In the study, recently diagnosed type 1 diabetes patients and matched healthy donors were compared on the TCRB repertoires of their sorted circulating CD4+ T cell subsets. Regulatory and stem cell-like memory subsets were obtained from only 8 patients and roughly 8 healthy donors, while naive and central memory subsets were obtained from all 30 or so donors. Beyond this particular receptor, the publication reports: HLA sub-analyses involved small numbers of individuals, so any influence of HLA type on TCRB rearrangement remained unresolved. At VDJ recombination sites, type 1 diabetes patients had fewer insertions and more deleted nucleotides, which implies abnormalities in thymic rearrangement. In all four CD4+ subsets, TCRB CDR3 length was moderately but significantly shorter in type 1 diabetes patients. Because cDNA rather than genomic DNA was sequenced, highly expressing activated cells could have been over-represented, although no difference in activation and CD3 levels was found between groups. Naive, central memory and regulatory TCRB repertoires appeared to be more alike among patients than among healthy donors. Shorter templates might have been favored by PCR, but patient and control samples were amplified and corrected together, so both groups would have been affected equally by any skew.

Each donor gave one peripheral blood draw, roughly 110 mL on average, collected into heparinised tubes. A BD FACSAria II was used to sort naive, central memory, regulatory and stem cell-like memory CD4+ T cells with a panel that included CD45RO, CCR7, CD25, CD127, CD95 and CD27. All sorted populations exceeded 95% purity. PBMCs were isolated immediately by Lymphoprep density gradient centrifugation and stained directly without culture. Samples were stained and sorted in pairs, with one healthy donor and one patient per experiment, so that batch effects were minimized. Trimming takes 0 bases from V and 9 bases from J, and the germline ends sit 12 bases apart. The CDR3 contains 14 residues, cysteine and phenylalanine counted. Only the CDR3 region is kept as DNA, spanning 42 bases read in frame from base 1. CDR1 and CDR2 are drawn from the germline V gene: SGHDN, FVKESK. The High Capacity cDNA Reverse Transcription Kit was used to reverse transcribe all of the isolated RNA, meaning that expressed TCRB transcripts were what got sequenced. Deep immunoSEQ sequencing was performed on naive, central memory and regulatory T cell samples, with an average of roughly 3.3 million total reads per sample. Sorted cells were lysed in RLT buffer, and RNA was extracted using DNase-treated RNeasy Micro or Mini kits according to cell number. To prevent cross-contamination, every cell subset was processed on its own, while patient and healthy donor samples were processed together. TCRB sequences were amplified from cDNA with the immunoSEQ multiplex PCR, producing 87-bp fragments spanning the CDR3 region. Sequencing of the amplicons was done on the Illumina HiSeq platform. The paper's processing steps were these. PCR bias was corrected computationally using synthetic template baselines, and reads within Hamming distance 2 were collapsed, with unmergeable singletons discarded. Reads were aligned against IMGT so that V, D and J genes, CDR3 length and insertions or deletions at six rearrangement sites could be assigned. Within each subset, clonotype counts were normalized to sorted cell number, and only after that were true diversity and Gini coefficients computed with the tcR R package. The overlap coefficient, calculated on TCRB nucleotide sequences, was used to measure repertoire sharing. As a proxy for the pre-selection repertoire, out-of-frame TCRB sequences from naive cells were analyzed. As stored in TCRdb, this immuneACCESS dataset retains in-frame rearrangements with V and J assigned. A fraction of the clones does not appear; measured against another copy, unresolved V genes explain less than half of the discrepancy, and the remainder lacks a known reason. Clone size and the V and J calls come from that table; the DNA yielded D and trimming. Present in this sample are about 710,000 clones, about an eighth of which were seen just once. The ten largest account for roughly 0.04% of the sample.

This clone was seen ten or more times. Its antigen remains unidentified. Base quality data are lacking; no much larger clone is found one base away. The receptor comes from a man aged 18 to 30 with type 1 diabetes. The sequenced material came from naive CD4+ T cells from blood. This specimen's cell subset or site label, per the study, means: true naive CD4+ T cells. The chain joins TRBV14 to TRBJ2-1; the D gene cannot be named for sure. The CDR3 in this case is CASSQDTFYTEQFF. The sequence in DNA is TGTGCCAGCAGCCAAGATACGTTTTATACTGAGCAGTTCTTC.